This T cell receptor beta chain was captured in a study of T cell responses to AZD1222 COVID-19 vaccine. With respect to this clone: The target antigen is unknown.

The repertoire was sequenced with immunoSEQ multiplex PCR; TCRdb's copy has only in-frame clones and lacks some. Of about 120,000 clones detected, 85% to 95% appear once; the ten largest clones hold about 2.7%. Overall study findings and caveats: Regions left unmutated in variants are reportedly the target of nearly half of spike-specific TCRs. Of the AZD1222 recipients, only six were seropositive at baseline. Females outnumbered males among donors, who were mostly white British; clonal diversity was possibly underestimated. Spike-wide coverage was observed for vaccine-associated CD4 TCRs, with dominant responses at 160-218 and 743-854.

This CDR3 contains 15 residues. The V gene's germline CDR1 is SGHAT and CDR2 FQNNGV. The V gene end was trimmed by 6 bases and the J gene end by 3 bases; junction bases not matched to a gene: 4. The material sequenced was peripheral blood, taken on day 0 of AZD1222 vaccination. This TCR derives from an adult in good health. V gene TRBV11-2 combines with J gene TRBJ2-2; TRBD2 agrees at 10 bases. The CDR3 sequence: CASSLAGVDTGELFF. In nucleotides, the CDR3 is TGTGCCAGCAGTCTAGCGGGAGTCGACACCGGGGAGCTGTTTTTT. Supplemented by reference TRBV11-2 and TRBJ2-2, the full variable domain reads EAGVAQSPRYKIIEKRQSVAFWCNPISGHATLYWYQQILGQGPKLLIQFQNNGVVDDSQLPKDRFSAERLKGVDSTLKIQPAKLEDSAVYLCASSLAGVDTGELFFGEGSRLTVL.